This T cell receptor (beta chain) was captured by sequencing in a study of neurological immune-mediated disorders. V was pared by 6 bases and J by 2 bases, with 4 bases of the junction left unmatched. The CDR3 spans 13 residues. Germline CDR1 reads MNHEY; CDR2 reads SMNVEV (reference sequence). This clonotype was detected many times. TCRdb recomputed calls from the 5' RACE reads with MiXCR, one row per CDR3 protein. The sample includes roughly 50,000 distinct CDR3 sequences, approximately 10% of them seen just once. The sample taken for sequencing was PBMCs. This TCR was recovered from an older man with HTLV-1-associated myelopathy (HAM/TSP). The chain is built from TRBV27 and TRBJ2-7; TRBD1 aligns across 7 bases. The CDR3, as DNA: TGTGCCAGCAGCAGACAGGGTACCTACGAGCAGTACTTC. This sequence encodes CASSRQGTYEQYF.